Listed below are T cell receptor beta chains from one sample, sequenced in a study of regulatory T cells in long-lasting Graves disease. TCRdb re-called the multiplex PCR reads with MiXCR, one entry per CDR3 protein. The profile shows more than 300,000 distinct CDR3 sequences, roughly 24% of them singletons. The specimen comprised peripheral blood mononuclear cells (PBMCs), sampled when the disease was refractory, from a patient treated with antithyroid drugs. All receptors derive from a woman aged 40-49 years with Graves disease. CDR3s include the opening cysteine and the closing phenylalanine or tryptophan. A D gene is named only where the DNA matches it firmly. Size values are once, few and many counts, or a class for expanded clones, and some rows have none.

size	V	D	J	CDR3	DNA
.	TRBV5-5	.	TRBJ2-2	CASSFGRNTGELFF	TGTGCCAGCAGCTTCGGACGGAACACCGGGGAGCTGTTTTTT
few	TRBV6-1	.	TRBJ1-1	CASSVQGFTEAFF	TGTGCCAGCAGTGTCCAGGGGTTCACTGAAGCTTTCTTT
.	TRBV10-2	TRBD1	TRBJ2-7	CASSGTGGAGSSLYEQYF	TGCGCCAGCAGTGGGACAGGGGGCGCGGGGAGTTCACTATACGAGCAGTACTTC
.	TRBV28	TRBD1	TRBJ2-7	CASRQQGALYYEQYF	TGTGCCAGCAGACAACAGGGGGCTCTTTACTACGAGCAGTACTTC
.	TRBV6-1	.	TRBJ1-1	CASSEVGAYTEAFF	TGTGCCAGCAGTGAAGTGGGGGCGTACACTGAAGCTTTCTTT
.	TRBV5-4	TRBD2	TRBJ2-5	CASSDGGGNQETQYF	TGTGCCAGCAGTGACGGCGGGGGAAACCAAGAGACCCAGTACTTC
.	TRBV18	.	TRBJ2-5	CASSPGSGTAETQYF	TGTGCCAGCTCACCAGGTAGCGGGACAGCGGAGACCCAGTACTTC
.	TRBV6-1	TRBD2	TRBJ2-4	CASTPLAGESKNIQYF	TGTGCCAGCACCCCGCTAGCGGGAGAGTCCAAAAACATTCAGTACTTC
few	TRBV28	.	TRBJ1-3	CASSLVSNTIYF	TGTGCCAGCAGTTTAGTCTCCAACACCATATATTTT
.	TRBV5-1	TRBD1	TRBJ1-5	CASSQEPGQGAFGNQPQHF	TGCGCCAGCAGCCAGGAGCCGGGACAGGGGGCTTTTGGCAATCAGCCCCAGCATTTT
.	TRBV27	.	TRBJ2-2	CASRGGQWGTGELFF	TGTGCCAGCAGGGGGGGTCAGTGGGGCACCGGGGAGCTGTTTTTT
many	TRBV5-1	.	TRBJ2-7	CASSLEGAYEQYF	TGCGCCAGCAGCTTAGAGGGGGCCTACGAGCAGTACTTC
.	TRBV4-2	.	TRBJ1-2	CASSQEGGGIANYGYTF	TGTGCCAGCAGCCAAGAAGGGGGGGGTATAGCTAACTATGGCTACACCTTC
many	TRBV27	.	TRBJ1-2	CASSLRRTVYGYTF	TGTGCCAGCAGCCTAAGGAGGACAGTCTATGGCTACACCTTC
few	TRBV20-1	.	TRBJ1-5	CSATGHHDNQPQHF	TGCAGTGCTACGGGACACCATGACAATCAGCCCCAGCATTTT
many	TRBV28	.	TRBJ2-2	CASSQQGKGNTGELFF	TGTGCCAGCAGCCAACAGGGAAAGGGGAACACCGGGGAGCTGTTTTTT
.	TRBV24-1	.	TRBJ2-2	CATSDRMNTGELFF	TGTGCCACCAGTGACAGGATGAACACCGGGGAGCTGTTTTTT
.	TRBV5-1	TRBD1	TRBJ1-2	CASSLEGQGNPGYTF	TGCGCCAGCAGCTTGGAGGGACAGGGGAACCCAGGCTACACCTTC
many	TRBV28	TRBD2	TRBJ2-7	CASSLDGTSDEQYF	TGTGCCAGCAGTTTAGACGGGACTAGCGACGAGCAGTACTTC
.	TRBV6-5	.	TRBJ1-1	CASSYSFGSEAFF	TGTGCCAGCAGTTACTCGTTTGGATCCGAAGCTTTCTTT
.	TRBV3-1	TRBD1	TRBJ1-5	CASSQDGLTGDQPQHF	TGTGCCAGCAGCCAAGATGGGCTGACAGGGGATCAGCCCCAGCATTTT
.	TRBV4-1	TRBD1	TRBJ2-2	CASSPRTGPNTGELFF	TGCGCCAGCAGCCCAAGGACAGGTCCGAACACCGGGGAGCTGTTTTTT
.	TRBV4-1	TRBD2	TRBJ2-2	CASSQPGGRTTGELFF	TGCGCCAGCAGCCAACCGGGCGGGAGGACCACCGGGGAGCTGTTTTTT
few	TRBV6-2/TRBV6-3	.	TRBJ1-1	CASSPRLNEAFF	TGTGCCAGCAGTCCCCGACTCAATGAAGCTTTCTTT
many	TRBV7-8	.	TRBJ1-5	CASSLGTSYQPQHF	TGTGCCAGCAGCTTAGGGACATCCTATCAGCCCCAGCATTTT
.	TRBV7-3	.	TRBJ1-1	CASSSGPRGEAFF	TGTGCCAGCAGCTCTGGACCTCGAGGTGAAGCTTTCTTT
.	TRBV6-2/TRBV6-3	.	TRBJ2-7	CASSYSRTAHYEQYF	TGTGCCAGCAGTTACTCTAGGACAGCCCACTACGAGCAGTACTTC
.	TRBV24-1	.	TRBJ1-2	CATSDPARAFHGYTF	TGTGCCACCAGTGATCCGGCGAGGGCCTTCCATGGCTACACCTTC
once	TRBV7-3	.	TRBJ2-3	CASSQGGVTDTQYF	TGTGCCAGCAGCCAAGGGGGTGTAACAGATACGCAGTATTTT
.	TRBV28	TRBD1	TRBJ1-5	CASSSVQDRESYGNQPQHF	TGTGCCAGCAGTTCCGTTCAGGACAGGGAATCATACGGCAATCAGCCCCAGCATTTT
many	TRBV12-3/TRBV12-4	.	TRBJ1-2	CASSFHRNLYGYTF	TGTGCCAGCAGTTTCCACAGGAACCTCTATGGCTACACCTTC
many	TRBV28	TRBD2	TRBJ2-7	CASSLPSGRIYEQYF	TGTGCCAGCAGTTTACCTAGCGGGAGGATCTACGAGCAGTACTTC
.	TRBV11-2	.	TRBJ2-7	CASSLKARDASSYEQYF	TGTGCCAGCAGCCTAAAGGCCCGAGATGCGAGCTCCTACGAGCAGTACTTC
many	TRBV6-5	TRBD1	TRBJ1-1	CASSSGTESFF	TGTGCCAGCAGTTCCGGGACAGAATCTTTCTTT
.	TRBV2	TRBD2	TRBJ2-1	CASSHPGLAPPQRFF	TGTGCCAGCAGCCATCCGGGACTAGCCCCTCCACAGCGGTTCTTC
few	TRBV19	.	TRBJ1-4	CASMGNEKLFF	TGTGCCAGTATGGGAAATGAAAAACTGTTTTTT
.	TRBV20-1	.	TRBJ2-4	CSARASLSSGRGAKNIQYF	TGCAGTGCTAGAGCTAGTCTTAGTTCCGGGAGAGGGGCCAAAAACATTCAGTACTTC
.	TRBV28	.	TRBJ2-2	CASSPQGGQNTGELFF	TGTGCCAGCAGTCCCCAGGGGGGCCAGAACACCGGGGAGCTGTTTTTT
many	TRBV28	.	TRBJ2-5	CASSLSGGYQETQYF	TGTGCCAGCAGCTTGTCAGGGGGGTACCAAGAGACCCAGTACTTC
.	TRBV11-2	.	TRBJ2-3	CASSLVGGLEDTQYF	TGTGCCAGCAGCTTAGTTGGCGGGCTTGAAGATACGCAGTATTTT
many	TRBV9	.	TRBJ2-5	CASSASGTTPVTQYF	TGTGCCAGCAGCGCATCCGGGACCACCCCCGTGACCCAGTACTTC
many	TRBV20-1	.	TRBJ1-5	CSAREGWVDQPQHF	TGCAGTGCTAGAGAGGGATGGGTGGATCAGCCCCAGCATTTT
few	TRBV7-6	.	TRBJ1-5	CASSFLPVGPQHF	TGTGCCAGCAGCTTCCTCCCCGTGGGGCCCCAGCATTTT
.	TRBV5-1	TRBD2	TRBJ2-2	CASSPALAGERSGELFF	TGCGCCAGCAGCCCTGCTTTGGCGGGAGAAAGGTCCGGGGAGCTGTTTTTT
.	TRBV28	TRBD2	TRBJ2-3	CASSFGGRVPTTQYF	TGTGCCAGCAGTTTCGGCGGGAGGGTCCCTACGACGCAGTATTTT
.	TRBV6-1	.	TRBJ2-7	CASRLTIAWGYEQYF	TGTGCCAGCAGACTCACGATAGCGTGGGGCTACGAGCAGTACTTC
many	TRBV12-3/TRBV12-4	TRBD2	TRBJ2-3	CASSPSGGGNTDTQYF	TGTGCCAGCAGTCCCTCGGGAGGGGGGAACACAGATACGCAGTATTTT
many	TRBV20-1	.	TRBJ1-1	CSAERLNTEAFF	TGCAGTGCGGAAAGGCTGAACACTGAAGCTTTCTTT
few	TRBV20-1	.	TRBJ2-5	CSAGGPPVETQYF	TGCAGTGCTGGCGGGCCCCCGGTCGAGACCCAGTACTTC